Here is one T cell receptor beta chain with its context. Its antigen is currently not known. Base qualities are missing; no much larger clone stands one base away. This entry is derived from a study of blood T cell repertoires in COVID-19 (TCRdb year 2020). With respect to the entire study: Samples from collaborators originated in the United States, Italy and Spain and spanned both the acute and convalescent phases of COVID-19. The material from the prospective study consisted of cDNA or gDNA derived from T cells, B-cell-depleted T cells, or PBMCs. Deeply sampled blood TCRbeta repertoires from subjects exposed to, actively infected with, or recovered from COVID-19 were included in the dataset. The repertoires were released in a freely available public database intended as a resource for research on the immune response to SARS-CoV-2. Samples were obtained from the ongoing ImmuneRACE study (first 160 participants) and from about 1,300 subjects provided by 6 global collaborators. Sample metadata almost always included a de-identified subject ID, COVID-19 status, age in years and sex. Where available, HLA class I and class II types were taken from metadata supplied by the sample provider and were not determined by assay-based typing.

Results the study describes overall, beyond this receptor: Clinical and demographic metadata were provided uncurated, with the amount varying by source and participant.

The immunoSEQ Assay, a bias-controlled multiplex PCR, was used to amplify TCRbeta CDR3 regions from genomic DNA. The original methods were these. The number of nucleated cells in each sample was estimated from the amplification of reference gene primers within the assay. To quantify the absolute abundance of each unique TCRbeta CDR3 rearrangement, sequence reads were collapsed and filtered. For each sample, productive Simpson clonality was calculated as the square root of Simpson's diversity index across productive rearrangements. The immuneACCESS repertoire file appears here via TCRdb, limited to in-frame rearrangements. These files lack a portion of the clones; in checked studies, under half of the deficit traces to unresolved V genes, and the cause of the others is not known. The DNA was the basis for D and trimming; V, J and clone size are from that table. In this sample the table shows some 350,000 clones, 90% of which occur a single time. The top ten constitute about 7% of the sample.

V is clipped by 7 bases and J by 8 bases, and the sequence between their germline boundaries is 9 bases long. The germline V gene (reference sequence) provides CDR1 DFQATT and CDR2 SNEGSKA. Its CDR3 holds 11 amino acids, cysteine through phenylalanine. Kept here is only the CDR3 DNA, which spans 33 bases and is read in frame from base 1. Whole blood was collected in K2EDTA tubes by collaborating institutions according to the institutions' own protocols. Collaborator samples were shipped for TCRbeta analysis as frozen whole blood, isolated PBMCs, or DNA extracted from either sample type. Sequencing used peripheral blood. The chain links TRBV20-1 with TRBJ1-6; the D gene cannot be resolved reliably. This TCR was sampled from a man aged 18 to 29 with active or convalescent COVID-19. CDR3 region: CSEKGDSPLHF. The DNA reads TGCAGTGAAAAAGGAGATTCACCCCTCCACTTT.